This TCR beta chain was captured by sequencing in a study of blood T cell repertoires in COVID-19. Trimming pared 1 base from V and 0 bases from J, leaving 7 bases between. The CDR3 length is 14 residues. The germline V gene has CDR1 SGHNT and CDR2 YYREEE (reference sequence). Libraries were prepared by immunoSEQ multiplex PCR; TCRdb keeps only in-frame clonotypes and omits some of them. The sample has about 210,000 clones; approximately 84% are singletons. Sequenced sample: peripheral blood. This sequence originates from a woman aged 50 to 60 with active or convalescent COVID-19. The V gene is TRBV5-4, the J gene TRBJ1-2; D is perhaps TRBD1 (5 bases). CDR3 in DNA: TGTGCCAGCAGCTTGCAGGGATCTAACTATGGCTACACCTTC. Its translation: CASSLQGSNYGYTF.